This TCR beta chain was sequenced in a study of breast tumors, draining lymph nodes, adjacent tissues. Breast cancer patients provided tissue from their axillary draining lymph nodes. This clonotype was found many times. Its antigen is as yet unknown. Germline CDR1 is SGDLS and CDR2 is YYNGEE. CDR3 size: 13 residues. V was clipped by 0 bases and J by 4 bases, with 8 bases between them. TCRdb called the multiplex PCR reads again in MiXCR, with one record for every CDR3 protein. Of 100,000 or so distinct CDR3 sequences in the sample, approximately 21% are singletons; the top ten hold approximately 1.2%. Study-wide results and limits: The lymph node origin of tumor T cells was framed as consistent with a hypothesis, not demonstrated. Compared with lymph nodes, tumors were less diverse; compared with nontumor tissue, more. Tumor and nontumor repertoires were significantly more similar in luminal-like than in basal-like breast cancer. Findings are consistent with lymph node origin and intratumoral expansion of most tumor T cells.

Specimen: axillary lymph node tissue. The TCR originated in a female donor with breast cancer. Some clones in this sample may be carry-over from other donors' samples. This chain joins TRBV9 and TRBJ2-7, with D hard to call. The chain's CDR3 is CASSVEVWYEQYF. CDR3 DNA: TGTGCCAGCAGCGTAGAGGTCTGGTACGAGCAGTACTTC.